Each of the 23 T cell receptor beta chains below was sequenced from the same sample in a study of regulatory T cells in long-lasting Graves disease (dated by TCRdb to the early 2020s). This specimen's time point label, per the study, means: newly diagnosed GD, antithyroid drugs for less than 3 months. RNA was extracted from PBMCs in TRIzol for both TCR sequencing and RNA sequencing. Libraries were built with multiplex PCR. Instrument used: Illumina HiSeq 4000. CDR3 regions were amplified by Arm-PCR with iRepertoire HTBI primers to construct TCR beta libraries. The public reads were reanalyzed by TCRdb: fastp trimming at Q25, MiXCR alignment, in-frame beta chains only. Rows with a matching CDR3 protein are joined into one entry that keeps the most common DNA and genes. The sample includes around 500,000 distinct CDR3 sequences, with around 16% observed a single time. Roughly 25% of the sample comes from the top ten.

Another study also made use of these data, one on T cells in Graves' hyperthyroidism and ophthalmopathy.

The sequencing here drew on peripheral blood mononuclear cells (PBMCs), taken at new diagnosis, from a patient treated with antithyroid drugs. The receptors originated from a woman in her forties or fifties with Graves disease. Donor details come from another sample of the same person, matched by shared clones.

The table lists this clonotype with many counts. The chain has TRBV12-3 or TRBV12-4 and TRBJ2-1; D perhaps matches TRBD2 (7 bases). The germline V and J ends were trimmed by 6 bases and 10 bases, with 16 bases remaining between them. This CDR3 contains 13 residues. CDR3 loop: CASSQGGGKEQFF. DNA of the CDR3: TGTGCCAGCAGCCAAGGGGGGGGTAAGGAGCAGTTCTTC.

The V call is TRBV6-2 or TRBV6-3, the J call TRBJ2-7, with D perhaps TRBD1 (5 bases). This CDR3 contains 16 residues. V was trimmed by 5 bases and J by 0 bases, leaving 17 bases between them. The germline V gene encodes CDR1 MNHEY and CDR2 SVGEGT. CDR3 in amino acids: CASSGLGQKSSYEQYF. CDR3 nucleotide sequence: TGTGCCAGCAGTGGTTTGGGGCAGAAGAGCTCCTACGAGCAGTACTTC.

This clonotype was seen a few times. The chain couples TRBV9 to TRBJ2-1; TRBD2 agrees at 12 bases. With 3 bases clipped from V and 5 bases from J, the junction kept 3 bases outside the gene matches. Germline V lookup: CDR1 SGDLS, CDR2 YYNGEE. The CDR3 length is 15 residues. In DNA form, the CDR3 reads TGTGCCAGCAGCGCTAGCGGGGGGGCCCACAATGAGCAGTTCTTC. It encodes CASSASGGAHNEQFF.

This clonotype was counted ten times or more. The rearrangement links TRBV20-1 to TRBJ2-3; D is perhaps TRBD2 (7 bases). CDR1 DFQATT and CDR2 SNEGSKA come from the germline V gene (reference sequence). Trimming took 6 bases from V and 3 from J, leaving 19 bases between them. The CDR3 extends over 15 amino acids. CDR3 amino acids: CSATKEGGRTDTQYF. Written as DNA, the CDR3 is TGCAGTGCAACCAAGGAGGGGGGGAGGACAGATACGCAGTATTTT.

This clonotype has a handful of counts. The rearrangement links TRBV28 to TRBJ2-7, with D possibly being TRBD1 or TRBD2 (5 bases each). Germline-derived CDR1 and CDR2 are MDHEN and SYDVKM. This CDR3 has 14 amino acids. V lost 5 bases and J 7 bases, leaving 18 bases between the germline ends. CDR3 residues: CASSPAGTVMEQYF. CDR3 DNA sequence: TGTGCCAGCAGTCCTGCCGGGACGGTTATGGAGCAGTACTTC.

This clonotype was seen a few times. The chain is built from TRBV18 and TRBJ1-4; the D is unclear. CDR1 KGHSH and CDR2 LQKENI come from the germline V gene. CDR3 length: 13 amino acids. The ends were cut back, 1 base at V and 8 bases at J, with 8 bases in the middle. The CDR3 protein is CASSPLSNEKLFF. The CDR3 DNA is TGTGCCAGCTCACCACTCTCCAACGAAAAACTGTTTTTT.

This clonotype was observed a handful of times. The V and J genes are TRBV4-1 and TRBJ2-1; D uncertain. The ends were cut back, 1 base at V and 5 bases at J, with 9 bases in the middle. In germline, CDR1 is MGHRA, CDR2 YSYEKL. The CDR3 contains 14 residues. The CDR3 DNA reads TGCGCCAGCAGCCAAGGGTGGTGGGACAATGAGCAGTTCTTC. Its protein product is CASSQGWWDNEQFF.

There are a few counts of this clonotype. The CDR3 region has the DNA TGCAGTGCCCACCGGACGGACACAGATACGCAGTATTTT. Amino acid sequence: CSAHRTDTDTQYF. The chain uses TRBV20-1 and TRBJ2-3; D gene ambiguous. V was cut by 6 bases and J by 2 bases, with 12 bases left in between. The CDR3 totals 13 residues. CDR1 and CDR2 from the germline V gene are DFQATT and SNEGSKA (reference sequence).

This clonotype occurred many times. The chain carries TRBV3-1 and TRBJ1-1; TRBD1 might be the D (5 bases). Per the germline V gene, CDR1 is LGHDT and CDR2 is YNNKEL (reference sequence). The germline V and J ends were trimmed by 4 bases and 1 base, with 10 bases remaining between them. This CDR3 spans 14 amino acids. CDR3: CASSLDSSNTEAFF. CDR3 bases: TGTGCCAGCAGCCTCGACAGTTCGAACACTGAAGCTTTCTTT.

This clonotype was observed a few times. CDR3 region: CASSRVPGQGNTEAFF. CDR3 nucleotides: TGTGCCAGCAGCCGAGTCCCGGGACAGGGGAACACTGAAGCTTTCTTT. J is TRBJ1-1 and V is TRBV5-6; 9 bases agree with TRBD1. Germline lookup yields CDR1 SGHDT and CDR2 YYEEEE. The CDR3 is 16 residues long. V shed 4 bases and J 1 base; nucleotides not matched to a gene: 8.

This clonotype turned up a few times. The chain links TRBV5-6 to TRBJ1-3; D not resolved. This CDR3 comprises 16 residues. Germline CDR1 reads SGHDT; CDR2 reads YYEEEE. Trimming removed 1 base at V and 0 bases at J, with 11 bases between. As DNA, the CDR3 is TGTGCCAGCAGCTTGTTGATGCCGAGCTCTGGAAACACCATATATTTT. Its protein product is CASSLLMPSSGNTIYF. The full variable domain, its missing parts supplied by reference TRBV5-6 and TRBJ1-3, is DAGVTQSPTHLIKTRGQQVTLRCSPKSGHDTVSWYQQALGQGPQFIFQYYEEEERQRGNFPDRFSGHQFPNYSSELNVNALLLGDSALYLCASSLLMPSSGNTIYFGEGSWLTVV.

This chain joins TRBV18 and TRBJ1-1; the D gene is possibly TRBD1 (5 bases). Trimming stripped 4 bases from V and 3 bases from J, with 9 bases between. The length of the CDR3 is 13 residues. Germline CDR1 is KGHSH and CDR2 is LQKENI. The CDR3 DNA is TGTGCCAGCTCACAGGGGAGGGACACTGAAGCTTTCTTT. It is translated as CASSQGRDTEAFF.

This sequence joins TRBV20-1 and TRBJ2-2, with D tentatively TRBD2 (5 bases). Germline V gene lookup returns CDR1 DFQATT and CDR2 SNEGSKA (reference sequence). The length of the CDR3 is 11 residues. Deletions cut 6 bases from V and 7 bases from J, with 9 bases between. CDR3 in amino acids: CSAKGSGELFF. CDR3 in DNA: TGCAGTGCCAAAGGGAGCGGGGAGCTGTTTTTT.

In the case of this clonotype: This clone may be a read error of a much larger clone one base away. CDR3 sequence reads: CASSFKVTDTQYF. In DNA form, the CDR3 reads TGTGCCAGCAGTTTTAAGGTCACAGATACGCAGTATTTT. The chain couples TRBV28 to TRBJ2-3; no firm D call. V dropped 3 bases and J dropped 2 bases, with 6 bases sitting between them. This CDR3 has 13 residues. Germline CDR1 reads MDHEN; CDR2 reads SYDVKM.

This clonotype was recorded at least ten times. This chain connects TRBV18 to TRBJ2-3; the match to TRBD2 covers 8 bases. CDR3 length: 15 amino acids. Germline assignment: CDR1 KGHSH and CDR2 LQKENI. V trimming: 2 bases; J trimming: 3 bases; junction bases outside the gene matches: 4. In DNA, the CDR3 is TGTGCCAGCTCACCATCCAGCGGGGGAACAGATACGCAGTATTTT. Translated, it gives CASSPSSGGTDTQYF.

The chain joins TRBV20-1 to TRBJ1-2; D not certain. Germline CDR1 reads DFQATT; CDR2 reads SNEGSKA (reference sequence). The CDR3 totals 10 residues. Between the trimmed V and J ends, which lost 3 bases and 8 bases, there was a span of 7 bases. The CDR3, as DNA: TGCAGTGCTAGCTCCTACGGCTACACCTTC. Protein product: CSASSYGYTF.

This clonotype has more than one count but fewer than ten. The chain links TRBV20-1 to TRBJ1-5; 12 nucleotides align to TRBD1. Germline V gene data show CDR1 as DFQATT and CDR2 as SNEGSKA (reference sequence). The V and J ends lost 4 bases and 5 bases, in that order; junction bases with no gene match: 6. The CDR3 contains 15 residues. DNA of the CDR3: TGCAGTGCTATTACCGGGACAGGGGGCTATCAGCCCCAGCATTTT. This encodes CSAITGTGGYQPQHF.

This clonotype has at least ten counts. V gene TRBV3-1 combines with J gene TRBJ2-3, with TRBD1 as a possible D gene (6 bases). The J call may not be correct, given that the DNA end is closer to TRBJ1-1. This CDR3 is 12 amino acids long. Per the germline V gene, CDR1 is LGHDT and CDR2 is YNNKEL (reference sequence). CDR3: CASSQQTGEAFF. Here the CDR3 DNA reads TGTGCCAGCAGCCAACAGACAGGCGAAGCTTTCTTT.

V usage is TRBV19 and J usage is TRBJ1-4; the match to TRBD1 covers 8 bases. Germline loops: CDR1 LNHDA, CDR2 SQIVND (reference sequence). This CDR3 is built from 14 residues. The J segment lost 3 bases and the V segment lost 6 bases, leaving 3 bases of the junction unmatched. The CDR3 nucleotides are TGTGCCAGTAGGACAGGGGCGCCTAATGAAAAACTGTTTTTT. Translation gives CASRTGAPNEKLFF. Combining the CDR3 with reference TRBV19 and TRBJ1-4 gives the whole variable domain DGGITQSPKYLFRKEGQNVTLSCEQNLNHDAMYWYRQDPGQGLRLIYYSQIVNDFQKGDIAEGYSVSREKKESFPLTVTSAQKNPTAFYLCASRTGAPNEKLFFGSGTQLSVL.

This clonotype was observed a handful of times. Just one base apart from a much larger clone, this may be a read error. The chain recombines TRBV6-2 or TRBV6-3 with TRBJ1-1; 8 positions match TRBD1. Germline lookup yields CDR1 MNHEY and CDR2 SVGEGT. With V trimmed by 8 bases and J by 6 bases, 14 bases remained unmatched. The CDR3 contains 15 residues. The CDR3 nucleotides read TGTGCCAGCTCCATATCCCGGACAGGGAAGGCTGAAGCTTTCTTT. This gives the protein CASSISRTGKAEAFF.

V and J are TRBV5-8 and TRBJ1-6; D uncertain. Trimming shortened V by 1 base and J by 12 bases, and 11 bases separated the two germline ends. CDR3 length: 13 amino acids. Germline CDR1 is SGHTS and CDR2 is YDEGEE. CDR3 region: CASSLWVGLPLHF. The DNA of the CDR3 is TGTGCCAGCAGCTTGTGGGTAGGGCTACCCCTCCACTTT.

This clonotype was seen repeatedly, ten times or more. The chain uses TRBV27 and TRBJ2-1, with 9 bases matching TRBD1. In germline, CDR1 is MNHEY, CDR2 SMNVEV (reference sequence). V lost 5 bases, J lost 2 bases, and 10 bases stayed unmatched. The CDR3 has 17 amino acids. CDR3: CASSITGGALPYNEQFF. The CDR3 bases are TGTGCCAGCAGTATAACAGGGGGCGCACTGCCCTACAATGAGCAGTTCTTC.

This clonotype occurred many times. The V and J genes are TRBV27 and TRBJ1-6; D is undetermined. Germline CDR1 MNHEY, CDR2 SMNVEV (reference sequence). V lost 7 bases and J lost 10, with 14 bases in between. CDR3 length equals 13 residues. CDR3 sequence (DNA): TGTGCCAGCAAGGGTGGGAGGGCCTCACCCCTCCACTTT. Translated: CASKGGRASPLHF.